This T cell receptor beta chain was captured in a study of OX40 agonist ivuxolimab in advanced cancers. For the study at large: Intravenous ivuxolimab was administered to patients every 2 weeks at 0.01 to 10 mg/kg.

The CDR3 has 15 amino acids. Unmatched junction bases numbered 5, after V lost 2 bases and J lost 5 bases. Germline V lookup: CDR1 MNHNY, CDR2 SVGAGI (reference sequence). Regarding the study as a whole: On average, CD8+ T cells had more expanded clones than CD4+.

Generated by immunoSEQ multiplex PCR, the TCRdb table keeps only in-frame clones and is missing some. The sample contains around 50,000 clones, 80% to 90% of which appear only once. As regards this clone: The antigen is not known.

V is TRBV6-6 and J is TRBJ1-1, with 10 bases matching TRBD1. The specimen was CD4+ or CD8+ T cells sorted from blood, collected in a trial of the OX40 agonist ivuxolimab. The receptor was derived from an adult with an advanced solid tumor such as melanoma, head and neck, liver or kidney cancer. CDR3 DNA sequence: TGTGCCAGCAGTTACGCCCGGACAGGGGGAACTGAAGCTTTCTTT. Protein product: CASSYARTGGTEAFF.